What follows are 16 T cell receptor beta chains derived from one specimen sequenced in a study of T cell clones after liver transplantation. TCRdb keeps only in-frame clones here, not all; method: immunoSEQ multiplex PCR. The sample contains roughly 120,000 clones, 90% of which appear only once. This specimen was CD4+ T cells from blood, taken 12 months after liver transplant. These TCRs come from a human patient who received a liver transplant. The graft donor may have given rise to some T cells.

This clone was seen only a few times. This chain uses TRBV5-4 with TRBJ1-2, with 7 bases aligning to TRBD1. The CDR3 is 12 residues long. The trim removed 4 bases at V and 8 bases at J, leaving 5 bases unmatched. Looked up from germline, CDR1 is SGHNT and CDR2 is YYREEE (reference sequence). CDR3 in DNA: TGTGCCAGCAGCAACACAGGGGCAGGCTACACCTTC. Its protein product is CASSNTGAGYTF.

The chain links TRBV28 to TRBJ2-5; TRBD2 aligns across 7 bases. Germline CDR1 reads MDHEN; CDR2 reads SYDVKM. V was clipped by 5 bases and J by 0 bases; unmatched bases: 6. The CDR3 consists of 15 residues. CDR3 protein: CASSPSGINQETQYF. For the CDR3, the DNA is TGTGCCAGCAGTCCCAGCGGGATTAACCAAGAGACCCAGTACTTC.

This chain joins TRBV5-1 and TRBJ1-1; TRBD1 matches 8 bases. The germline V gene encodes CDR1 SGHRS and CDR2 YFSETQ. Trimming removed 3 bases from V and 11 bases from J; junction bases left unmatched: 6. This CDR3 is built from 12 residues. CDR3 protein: CASSYGQGRAFF. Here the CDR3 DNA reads TGCGCCAGCAGCTACGGACAGGGAAGGGCTTTCTTT.

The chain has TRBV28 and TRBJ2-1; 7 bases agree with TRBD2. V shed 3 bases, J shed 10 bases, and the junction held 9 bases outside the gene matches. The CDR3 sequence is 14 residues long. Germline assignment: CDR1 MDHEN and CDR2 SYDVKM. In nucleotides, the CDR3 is TGTGCCAGCAGTTTCGGGGGAGGGCTTTCAGAGCAGTTCTTC. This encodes CASSFGGGLSEQFF.

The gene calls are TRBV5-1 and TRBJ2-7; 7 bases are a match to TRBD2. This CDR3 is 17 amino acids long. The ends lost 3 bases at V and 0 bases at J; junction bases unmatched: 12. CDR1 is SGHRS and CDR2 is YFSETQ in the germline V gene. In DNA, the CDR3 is TGCGCCAGCAGCTGGGGGGACGCTAGCGGAAGCTCCTACGAGCAGTACTTC. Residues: CASSWGDASGSSYEQYF.

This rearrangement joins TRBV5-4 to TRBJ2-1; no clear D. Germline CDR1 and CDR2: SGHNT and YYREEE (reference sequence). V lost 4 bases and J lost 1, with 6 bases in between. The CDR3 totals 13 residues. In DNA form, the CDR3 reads TGTGCCAGCAGCCCCGGTTCCTACAATGAGCAGTTCTTC. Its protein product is CASSPGSYNEQFF.

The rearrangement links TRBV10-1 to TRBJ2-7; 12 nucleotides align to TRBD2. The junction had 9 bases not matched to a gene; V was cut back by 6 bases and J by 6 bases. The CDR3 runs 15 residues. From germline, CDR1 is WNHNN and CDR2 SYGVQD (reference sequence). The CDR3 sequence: CASSRDPGLAGEQYF. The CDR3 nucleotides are TGCGCCAGCAGCCGGGACCCGGGACTAGCGGGCGAGCAGTACTTC.

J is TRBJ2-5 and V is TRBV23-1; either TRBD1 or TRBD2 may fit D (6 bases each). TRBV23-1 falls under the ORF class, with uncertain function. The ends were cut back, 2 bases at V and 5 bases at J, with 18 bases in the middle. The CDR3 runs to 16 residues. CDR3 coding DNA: TGCGCCAGCAGTCAAGGGGAAGGGGGGCAGAAGGAGACCCAGTACTTC. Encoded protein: CASSQGEGGQKETQYF.

The CDR3 nucleotides are TGTGCCAGCAGTGGTTTGACAGGGGGCGTTGAAAAACTGTTTTTT. It encodes CASSGLTGGVEKLFF. V usage is TRBV6-1 and J usage is TRBJ1-4; 10 bases are a match to TRBD1. J was trimmed by 7 bases and V by 4 bases; bases with no gene match: 6. Germline CDR1 and CDR2: MNHNS and SASEGT. This CDR3 contains 15 residues.

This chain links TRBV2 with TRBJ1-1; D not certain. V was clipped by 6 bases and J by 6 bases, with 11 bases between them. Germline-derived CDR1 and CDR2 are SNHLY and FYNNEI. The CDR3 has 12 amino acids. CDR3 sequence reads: CASRRTRPEAFF. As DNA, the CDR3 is TGTGCCAGCAGAAGGACCCGACCTGAAGCTTTCTTT.

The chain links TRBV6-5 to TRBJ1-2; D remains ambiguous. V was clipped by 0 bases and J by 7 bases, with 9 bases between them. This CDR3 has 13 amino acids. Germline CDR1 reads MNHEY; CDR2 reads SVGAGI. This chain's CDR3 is CASSYSERGGYTF. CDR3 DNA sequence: TGTGCCAGCAGTTACTCGGAACGCGGTGGCTACACCTTC.

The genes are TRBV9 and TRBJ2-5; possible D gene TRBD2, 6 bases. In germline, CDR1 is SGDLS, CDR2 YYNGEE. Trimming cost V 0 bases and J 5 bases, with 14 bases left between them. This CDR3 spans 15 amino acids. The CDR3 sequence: CASSVAATSPETQYF. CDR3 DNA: TGTGCCAGCAGCGTAGCTGCTACTAGCCCGGAGACCCAGTACTTC.

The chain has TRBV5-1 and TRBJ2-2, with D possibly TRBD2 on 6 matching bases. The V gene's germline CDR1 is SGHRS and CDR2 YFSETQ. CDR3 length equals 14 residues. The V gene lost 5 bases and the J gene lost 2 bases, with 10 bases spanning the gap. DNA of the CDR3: TGCGCCAGCAGGGCCGGGAGTAACACCGGGGAGCTGTTTTTT. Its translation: CASRAGSNTGELFF.

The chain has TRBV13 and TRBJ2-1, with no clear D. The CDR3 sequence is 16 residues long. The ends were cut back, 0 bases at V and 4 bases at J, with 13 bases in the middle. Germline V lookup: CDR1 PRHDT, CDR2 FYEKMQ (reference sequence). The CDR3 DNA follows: TGTGCCAGCAGCTTAGGCCCACTTGTCAGATACAATGAGCAGTTCTTC. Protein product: CASSLGPLVRYNEQFF.

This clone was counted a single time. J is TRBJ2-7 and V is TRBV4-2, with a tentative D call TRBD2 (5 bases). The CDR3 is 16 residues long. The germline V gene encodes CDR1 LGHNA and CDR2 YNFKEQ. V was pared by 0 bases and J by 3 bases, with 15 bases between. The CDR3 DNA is TGTGCCAGCAGCCAAGAGGCCGGAGGACTCTACTACGAGCAGTACTTC. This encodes CASSQEAGGLYYEQYF.

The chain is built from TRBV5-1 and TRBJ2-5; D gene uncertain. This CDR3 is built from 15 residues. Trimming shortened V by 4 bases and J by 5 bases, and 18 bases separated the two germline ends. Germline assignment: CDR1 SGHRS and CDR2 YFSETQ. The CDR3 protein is CASSPRYGVKETQYF. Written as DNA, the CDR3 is TGCGCCAGCAGCCCCCGCTATGGGGTTAAGGAGACCCAGTACTTC.